This TCR beta chain was captured in a study of OX40 agonist ivuxolimab in advanced cancers. For the study at large: An agonistic anti-OX40 (CD134) antibody, ivuxolimab, was used to treat the patients. Three patients responded partially, comprising one with hepatocellular carcinoma and two with cutaneous melanoma. Study-wide results and limits: Partial responders receiving 0.1-3.0 mg/kg showed among the lowest clonal expansion.

Comments on this clone: Its specificity is not known.

Some clones are missing from TCRdb's copy, which holds only in-frame ones; the method was immunoSEQ multiplex PCR. In the table there are tens of thousands of clones, about nine tenths of which are singletons. The CDR3 runs 15 residues. Per the germline V gene, CDR1 is SGHRS and CDR2 is YFSETQ. V dropped 5 bases and J dropped 4 bases, with 17 bases sitting between them. The sequences come from CD4+ or CD8+ T cells sorted from blood, collected in a trial of the OX40 agonist ivuxolimab. The clonotype originates from an adult with an advanced solid tumor such as melanoma, head and neck, liver or kidney cancer. The chain uses TRBV5-1 and TRBJ2-3; D not resolved. The CDR3, as DNA: TGCGCCAGCAGAGAGCTGGGGTCGGAAGCAGATACGCAGTATTTT. Translated, it gives CASRELGSEADTQYF.